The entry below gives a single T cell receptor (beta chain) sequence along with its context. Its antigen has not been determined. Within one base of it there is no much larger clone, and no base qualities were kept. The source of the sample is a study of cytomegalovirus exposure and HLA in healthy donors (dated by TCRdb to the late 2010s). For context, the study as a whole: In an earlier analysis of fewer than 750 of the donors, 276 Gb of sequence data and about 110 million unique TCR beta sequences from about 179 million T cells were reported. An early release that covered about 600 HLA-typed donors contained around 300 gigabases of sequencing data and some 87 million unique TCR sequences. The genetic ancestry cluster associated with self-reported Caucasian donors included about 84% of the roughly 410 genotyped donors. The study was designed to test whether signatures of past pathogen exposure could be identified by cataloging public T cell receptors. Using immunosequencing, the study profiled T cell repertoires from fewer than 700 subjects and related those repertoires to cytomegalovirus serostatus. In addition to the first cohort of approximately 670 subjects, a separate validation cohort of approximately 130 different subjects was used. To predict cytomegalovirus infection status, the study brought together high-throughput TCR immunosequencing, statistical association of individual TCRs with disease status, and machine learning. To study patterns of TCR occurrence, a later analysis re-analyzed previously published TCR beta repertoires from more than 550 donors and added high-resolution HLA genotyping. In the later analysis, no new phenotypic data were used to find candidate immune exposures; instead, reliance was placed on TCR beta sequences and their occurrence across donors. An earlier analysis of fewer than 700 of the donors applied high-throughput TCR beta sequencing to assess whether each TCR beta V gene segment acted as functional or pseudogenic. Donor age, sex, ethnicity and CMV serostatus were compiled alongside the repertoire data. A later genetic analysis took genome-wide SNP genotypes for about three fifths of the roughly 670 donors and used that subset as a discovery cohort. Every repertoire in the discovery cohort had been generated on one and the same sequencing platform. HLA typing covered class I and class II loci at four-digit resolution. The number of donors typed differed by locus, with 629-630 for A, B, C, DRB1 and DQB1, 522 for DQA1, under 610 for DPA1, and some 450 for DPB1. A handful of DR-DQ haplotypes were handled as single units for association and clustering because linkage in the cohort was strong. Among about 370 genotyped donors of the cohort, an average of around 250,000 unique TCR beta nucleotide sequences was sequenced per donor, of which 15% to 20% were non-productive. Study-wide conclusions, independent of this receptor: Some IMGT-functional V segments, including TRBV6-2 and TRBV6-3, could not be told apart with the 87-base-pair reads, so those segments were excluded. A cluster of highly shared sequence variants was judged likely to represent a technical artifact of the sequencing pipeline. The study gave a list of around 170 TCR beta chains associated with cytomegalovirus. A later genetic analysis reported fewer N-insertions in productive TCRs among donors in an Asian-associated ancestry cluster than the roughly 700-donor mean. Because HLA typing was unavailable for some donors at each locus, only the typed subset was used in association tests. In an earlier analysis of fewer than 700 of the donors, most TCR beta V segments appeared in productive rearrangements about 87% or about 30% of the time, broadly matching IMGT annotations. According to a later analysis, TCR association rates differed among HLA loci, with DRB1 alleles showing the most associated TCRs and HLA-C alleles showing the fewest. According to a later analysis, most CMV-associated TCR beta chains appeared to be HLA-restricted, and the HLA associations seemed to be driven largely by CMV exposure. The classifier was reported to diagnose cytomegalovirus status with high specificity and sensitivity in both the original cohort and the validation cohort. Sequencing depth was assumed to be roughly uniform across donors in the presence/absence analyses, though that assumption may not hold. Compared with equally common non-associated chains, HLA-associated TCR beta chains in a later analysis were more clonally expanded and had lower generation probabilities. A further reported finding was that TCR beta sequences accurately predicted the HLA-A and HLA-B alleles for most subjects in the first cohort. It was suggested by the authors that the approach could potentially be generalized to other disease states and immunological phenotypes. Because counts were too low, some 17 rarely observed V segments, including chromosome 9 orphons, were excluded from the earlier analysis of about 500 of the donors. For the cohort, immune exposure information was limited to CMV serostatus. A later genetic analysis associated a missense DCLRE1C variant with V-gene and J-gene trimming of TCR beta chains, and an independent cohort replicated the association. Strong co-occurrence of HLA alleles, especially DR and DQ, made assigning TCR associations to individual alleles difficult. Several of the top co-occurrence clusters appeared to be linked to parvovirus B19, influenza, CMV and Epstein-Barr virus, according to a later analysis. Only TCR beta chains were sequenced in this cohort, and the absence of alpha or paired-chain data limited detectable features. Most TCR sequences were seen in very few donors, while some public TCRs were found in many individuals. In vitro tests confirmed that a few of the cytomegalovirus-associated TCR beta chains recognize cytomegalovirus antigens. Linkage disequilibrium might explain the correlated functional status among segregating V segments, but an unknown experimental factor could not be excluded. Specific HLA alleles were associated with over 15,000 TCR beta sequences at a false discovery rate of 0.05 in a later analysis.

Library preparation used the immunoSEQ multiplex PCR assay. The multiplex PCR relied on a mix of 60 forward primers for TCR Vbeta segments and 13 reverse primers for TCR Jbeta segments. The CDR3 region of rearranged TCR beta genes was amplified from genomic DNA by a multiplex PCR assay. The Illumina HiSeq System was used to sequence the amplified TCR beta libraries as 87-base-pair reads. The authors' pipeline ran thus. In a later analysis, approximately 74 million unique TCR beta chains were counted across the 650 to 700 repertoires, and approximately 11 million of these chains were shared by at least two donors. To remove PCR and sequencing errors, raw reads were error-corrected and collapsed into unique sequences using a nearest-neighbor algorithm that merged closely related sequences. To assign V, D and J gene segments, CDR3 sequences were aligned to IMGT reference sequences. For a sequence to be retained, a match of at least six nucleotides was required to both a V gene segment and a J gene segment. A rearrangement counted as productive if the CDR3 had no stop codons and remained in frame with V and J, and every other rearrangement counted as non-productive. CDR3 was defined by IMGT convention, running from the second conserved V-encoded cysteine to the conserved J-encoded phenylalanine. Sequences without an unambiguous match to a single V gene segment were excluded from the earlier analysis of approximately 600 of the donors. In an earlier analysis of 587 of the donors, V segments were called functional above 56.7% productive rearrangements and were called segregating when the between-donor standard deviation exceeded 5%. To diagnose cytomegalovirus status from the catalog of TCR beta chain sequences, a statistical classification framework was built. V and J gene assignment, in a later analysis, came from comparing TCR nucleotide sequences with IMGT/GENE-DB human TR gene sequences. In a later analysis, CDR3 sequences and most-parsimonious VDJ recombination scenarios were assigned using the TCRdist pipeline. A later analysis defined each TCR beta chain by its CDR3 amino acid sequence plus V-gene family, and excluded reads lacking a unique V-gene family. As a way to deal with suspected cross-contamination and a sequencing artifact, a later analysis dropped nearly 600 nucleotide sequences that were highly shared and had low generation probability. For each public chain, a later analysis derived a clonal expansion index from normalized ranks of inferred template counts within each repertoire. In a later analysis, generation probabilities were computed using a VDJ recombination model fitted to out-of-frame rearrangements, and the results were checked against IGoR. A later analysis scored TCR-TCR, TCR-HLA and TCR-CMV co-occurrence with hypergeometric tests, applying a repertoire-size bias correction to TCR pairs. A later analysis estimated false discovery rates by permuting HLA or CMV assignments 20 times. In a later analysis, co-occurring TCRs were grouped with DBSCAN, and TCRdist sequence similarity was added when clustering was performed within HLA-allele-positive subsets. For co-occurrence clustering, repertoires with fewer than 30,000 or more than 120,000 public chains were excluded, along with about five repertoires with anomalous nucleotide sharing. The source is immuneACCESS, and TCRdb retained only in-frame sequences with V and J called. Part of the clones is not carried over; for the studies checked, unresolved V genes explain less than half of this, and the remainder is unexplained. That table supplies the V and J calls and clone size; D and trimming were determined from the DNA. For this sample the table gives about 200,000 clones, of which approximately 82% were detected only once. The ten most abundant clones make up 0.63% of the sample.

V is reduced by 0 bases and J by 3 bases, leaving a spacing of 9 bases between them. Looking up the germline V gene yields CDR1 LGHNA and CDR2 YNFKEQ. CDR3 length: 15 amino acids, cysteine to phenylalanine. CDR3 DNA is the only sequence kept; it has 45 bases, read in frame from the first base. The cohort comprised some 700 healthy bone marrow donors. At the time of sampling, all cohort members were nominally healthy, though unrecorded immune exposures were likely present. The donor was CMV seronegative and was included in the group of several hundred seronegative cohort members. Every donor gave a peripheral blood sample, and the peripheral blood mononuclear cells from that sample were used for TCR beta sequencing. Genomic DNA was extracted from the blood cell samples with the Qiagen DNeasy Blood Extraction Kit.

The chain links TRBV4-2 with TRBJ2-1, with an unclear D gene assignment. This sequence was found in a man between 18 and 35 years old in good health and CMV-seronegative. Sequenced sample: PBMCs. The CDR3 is CASSQEWASYNEQFF. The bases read TGTGCCAGCAGCCAAGAGTGGGCAAGCTACAATGAGCAGTTCTTC.